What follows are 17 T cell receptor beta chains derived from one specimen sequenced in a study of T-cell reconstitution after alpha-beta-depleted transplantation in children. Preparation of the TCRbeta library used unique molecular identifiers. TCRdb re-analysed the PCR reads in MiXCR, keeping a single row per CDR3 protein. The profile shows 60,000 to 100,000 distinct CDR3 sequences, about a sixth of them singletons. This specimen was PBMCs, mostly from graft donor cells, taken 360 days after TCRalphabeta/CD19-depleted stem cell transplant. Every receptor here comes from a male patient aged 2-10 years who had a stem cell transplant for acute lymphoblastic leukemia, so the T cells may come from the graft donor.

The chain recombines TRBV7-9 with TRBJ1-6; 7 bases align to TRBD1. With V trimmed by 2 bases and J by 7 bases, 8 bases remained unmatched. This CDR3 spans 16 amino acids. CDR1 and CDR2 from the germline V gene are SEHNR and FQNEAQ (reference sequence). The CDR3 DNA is TGTGCCAGCAGCTTACAAAAGACAGGGTTGAATTCACCCCTCCACTTT. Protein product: CASSLQKTGLNSPLHF. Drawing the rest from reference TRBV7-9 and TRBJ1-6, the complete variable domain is DTGVSQNPRHKITKRGQNVTFRCDPISEHNRLYWYRQTLGQGPEFLTYFQNEAQLEKSRLLSDRFSAERPKGSFSTLEIQRTEQGDSAMYLCASSLQKTGLNSPLHFGNGTRLTVT.

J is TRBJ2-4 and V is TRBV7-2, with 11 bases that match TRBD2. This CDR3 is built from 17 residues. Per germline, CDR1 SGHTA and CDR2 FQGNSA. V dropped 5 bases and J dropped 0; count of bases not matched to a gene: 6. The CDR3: CASSVSGRAPAKNIQYF. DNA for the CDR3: TGTGCCAGCAGCGTTAGCGGGAGGGCCCCAGCCAAAAACATTCAGTACTTC.

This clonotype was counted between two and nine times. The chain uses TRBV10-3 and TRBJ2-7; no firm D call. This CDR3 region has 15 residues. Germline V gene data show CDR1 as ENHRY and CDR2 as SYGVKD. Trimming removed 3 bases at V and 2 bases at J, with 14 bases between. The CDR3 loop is CAISEGLVGAYEQYF. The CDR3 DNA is TGTGCCATCAGTGAAGGGCTAGTTGGTGCCTACGAGCAGTACTTC.

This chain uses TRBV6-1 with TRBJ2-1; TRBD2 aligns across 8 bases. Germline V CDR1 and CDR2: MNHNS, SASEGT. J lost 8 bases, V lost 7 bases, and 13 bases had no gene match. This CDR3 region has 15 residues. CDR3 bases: TGTGCCAGCAAACTGTCTAGCGGGTCTTTCTATGAGCAGTTCTTC. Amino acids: CASKLSSGSFYEQFF.

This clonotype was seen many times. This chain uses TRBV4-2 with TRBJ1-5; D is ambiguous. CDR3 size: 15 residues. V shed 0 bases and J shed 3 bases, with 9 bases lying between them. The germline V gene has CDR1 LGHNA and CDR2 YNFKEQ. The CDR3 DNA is TGTGCCAGCAGCCAAGATGGGAGTTACAATCAGCCCCAGCATTTT. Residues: CASSQDGSYNQPQHF.

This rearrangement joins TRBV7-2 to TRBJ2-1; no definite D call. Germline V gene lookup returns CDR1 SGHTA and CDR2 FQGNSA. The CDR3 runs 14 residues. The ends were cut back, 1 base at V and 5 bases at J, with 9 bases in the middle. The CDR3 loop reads CASSLGPANNEQFF. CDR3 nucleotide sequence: TGTGCCAGCAGCTTAGGGCCAGCAAACAATGAGCAGTTCTTC.

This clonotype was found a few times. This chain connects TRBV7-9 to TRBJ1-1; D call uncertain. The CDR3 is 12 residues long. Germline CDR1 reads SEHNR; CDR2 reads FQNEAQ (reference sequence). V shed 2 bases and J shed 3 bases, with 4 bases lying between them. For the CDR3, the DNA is TGTGCCAGCAGCTTACCCCACACTGAAGCTTTCTTT. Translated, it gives CASSLPHTEAFF.

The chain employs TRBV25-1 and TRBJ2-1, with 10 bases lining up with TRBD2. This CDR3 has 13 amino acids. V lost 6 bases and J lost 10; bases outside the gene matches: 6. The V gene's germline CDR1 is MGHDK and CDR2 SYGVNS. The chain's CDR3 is CASRKREGREQFF. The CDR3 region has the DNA TGTGCCAGCAGGAAGCGGGAGGGCCGGGAGCAGTTCTTC.

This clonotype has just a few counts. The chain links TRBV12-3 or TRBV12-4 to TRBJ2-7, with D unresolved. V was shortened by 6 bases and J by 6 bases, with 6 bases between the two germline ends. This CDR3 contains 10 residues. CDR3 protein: CASSHTEQYF. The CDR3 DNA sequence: TGTGCCAGCAGCCACACCGAGCAGTACTTC.

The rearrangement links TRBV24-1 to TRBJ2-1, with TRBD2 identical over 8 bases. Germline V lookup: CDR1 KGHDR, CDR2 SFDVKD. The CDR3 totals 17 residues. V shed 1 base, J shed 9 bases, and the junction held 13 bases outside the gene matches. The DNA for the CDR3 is TGTGCCACCAGTGATTTTGTGAAGGCGGGAGGTGGGCGTGAGCAGTTCTTC. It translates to CATSDFVKAGGGREQFF.

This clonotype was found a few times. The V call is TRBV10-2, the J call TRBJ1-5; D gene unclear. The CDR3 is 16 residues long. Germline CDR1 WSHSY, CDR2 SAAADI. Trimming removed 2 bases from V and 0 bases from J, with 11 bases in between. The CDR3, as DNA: TGCGCCAGCAGTGAGGCAGTCCCATATAGCAATCAGCCCCAGCATTTT. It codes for CASSEAVPYSNQPQHF.

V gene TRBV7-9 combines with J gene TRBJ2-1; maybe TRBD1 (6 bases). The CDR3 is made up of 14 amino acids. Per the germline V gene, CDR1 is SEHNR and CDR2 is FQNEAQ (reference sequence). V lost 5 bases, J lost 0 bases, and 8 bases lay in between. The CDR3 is CASSHRASYNEQFF. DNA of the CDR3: TGTGCCAGCAGCCACAGGGCCTCCTACAATGAGCAGTTCTTC.

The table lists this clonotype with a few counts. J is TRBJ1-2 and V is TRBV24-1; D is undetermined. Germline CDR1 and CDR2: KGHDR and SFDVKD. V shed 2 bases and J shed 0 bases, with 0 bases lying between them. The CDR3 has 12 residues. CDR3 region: CATSDSNYGYTF. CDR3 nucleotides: TGTGCCACCAGTGATTCTAACTATGGCTACACCTTC.

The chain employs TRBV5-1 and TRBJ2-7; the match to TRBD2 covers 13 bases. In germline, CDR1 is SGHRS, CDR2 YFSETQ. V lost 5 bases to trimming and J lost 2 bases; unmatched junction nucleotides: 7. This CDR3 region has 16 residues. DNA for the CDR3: TGCGCCAGCAGGAGGACTAGCGGGAGCCATACCTACGAGCAGTACTTC. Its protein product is CASRRTSGSHTYEQYF.

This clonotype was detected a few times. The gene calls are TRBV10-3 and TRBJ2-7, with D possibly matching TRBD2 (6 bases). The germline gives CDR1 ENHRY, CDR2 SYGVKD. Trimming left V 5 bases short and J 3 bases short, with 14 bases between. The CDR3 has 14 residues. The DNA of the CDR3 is TGTGCCATCAGTTGGGGGGAAAGGGACTACGAGCAGTACTTC. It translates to CAISWGERDYEQYF.

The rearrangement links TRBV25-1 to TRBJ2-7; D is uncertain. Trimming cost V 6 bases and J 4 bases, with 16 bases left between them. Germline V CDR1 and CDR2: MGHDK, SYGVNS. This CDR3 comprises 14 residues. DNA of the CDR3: TGTGCCAGCAGAAAGGGCCAGCCTCCTTACGAGCAGTACTTC. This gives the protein CASRKGQPPYEQYF.

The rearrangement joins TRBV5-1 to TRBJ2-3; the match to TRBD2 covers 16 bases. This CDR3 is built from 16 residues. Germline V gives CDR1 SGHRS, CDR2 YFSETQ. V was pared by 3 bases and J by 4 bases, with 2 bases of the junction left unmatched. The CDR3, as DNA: TGCGCCAGCAGCTGGGGACTAGCGGGAGGGCCAGATACGCAGTATTTT. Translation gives CASSWGLAGGPDTQYF.